These 17 T cell receptor beta chains were all obtained from the same sample, sequenced in a study of T cell repertoires in cytomegalovirus infection. Each CDR3 protein is one row after TCRdb ran MiXCR on the reads. The table includes 560,000 or so distinct CDR3 sequences, 15% to 20% detected once. The sample comprised CD8+ T cells from PBMCs. Source of these receptors: a human donor in good health (CMV status not recorded). Some clones in this sample may be carry-over from other donors' samples.

This clonotype was seen many times. The chain carries TRBV6-5 and TRBJ1-1, with no clear D. Germline V gives CDR1 MNHEY, CDR2 SVGAGI. V dropped 6 bases and J dropped 4 bases, with 15 bases sitting between them. The CDR3 is made up of 14 amino acids. The CDR3 reads CASRTPQGATEAFF. The DNA for the CDR3 is TGTGCCAGCAGGACACCTCAAGGAGCCACTGAAGCTTTCTTT.

V gene TRBV12-5 combines with J gene TRBJ2-2, with unresolved D. This CDR3 comprises 14 residues. CDR1 LGHNT and CDR2 FRNRAP come from the germline V gene. With 1 base removed from V and 6 bases from J, the gap between germline ends came to 9 bases. The CDR3 bases are TGTGCTAGTGGTTTGGGAGGTTTGGCCGGGGAGCTGTTTTTT. Translation gives CASGLGGLAGELFF.

The chain links TRBV29-1 to TRBJ2-1, with 8 nucleotides matching TRBD2. From germline, CDR1 is SQVTM and CDR2 ANQGSEA. The CDR3 sequence is 14 residues long. V dropped 4 bases and J dropped 7; count of bases not matched to a gene: 9. CDR3 sequence reads: CSVVGLAGKNEQFF. The CDR3 region has the DNA TGCAGCGTTGTCGGTCTAGCGGGCAAAAATGAGCAGTTCTTC.

Many counts were recorded for this clonotype. The chain employs TRBV4-1 and TRBJ2-1, with 10 bases that match TRBD2. Germline CDR1 is MGHRA and CDR2 is YSYEKL. Trimming took 1 base from V and 4 from J; bases not matched to a gene: 4. The CDR3 is 16 amino acids. In DNA, the CDR3 is TGCGCCAGCAGCCAAGTTAGCGGGAGGACTTACAATGAGCAGTTCTTC. It is translated as CASSQVSGRTYNEQFF.

The genes are TRBV20-1 and TRBJ2-1; no firm D call. The CDR3 is made up of 11 amino acids. Germline V gene lookup returns CDR1 DFQATT and CDR2 SNEGSKA (reference sequence). Trimming cost V 6 bases and J 8 bases, with 11 bases left between them. In nucleotides, the CDR3 is TGCAGTGCCGAAGATGGATATGAGCAGTTCTTC. This codes for CSAEDGYEQFF.

This chain links TRBV9 with TRBJ2-5; TRBD2 aligns across 8 bases. Germline loops: CDR1 SGDLS, CDR2 YYNGEE. The CDR3 consists of 14 residues. The junction had 6 bases not matched to a gene; V was cut back by 3 bases and J by 5 bases. The CDR3 nucleotides read TGTGCCAGCAGCGAGGGCGGGAGGTCGGAGACCCAGTACTTC. Amino acid sequence: CASSEGGRSETQYF.

This chain uses TRBV5-1 with TRBJ1-1; 10 bases are shared with TRBD1. The CDR3 contains 16 residues. The germline V gene has CDR1 SGHRS and CDR2 YFSETQ. V gave up 4 bases and J gave up 4 bases; unmatched junction bases: 10. The DNA for the CDR3 is TGCGCCAGCAGCACCCGACAGGGGGCCGTTGGCACTGAAGCTTTCTTT. Translation: CASSTRQGAVGTEAFF.

This clonotype was recorded only once. V usage is TRBV5-1 and J usage is TRBJ1-1; D is ambiguous. The CDR3 runs 13 residues. Trimming cost V 2 bases and J 7 bases, with 12 bases left between them. Germline CDR1 is SGHRS and CDR2 is YFSETQ. In DNA, the CDR3 is TGCGCCAGCAGCTTATCTACAGCCTTTGAAGCTTTCTTT. This sequence encodes CASSLSTAFEAFF.

This clonotype appeared many times. The chain is built from TRBV4-2 and TRBJ1-5; D might be TRBD1 (5 bases). Germline CDR1 and CDR2: LGHNA and YNFKEQ. This CDR3 comprises 16 residues. V lost 3 bases and J 0 bases, leaving 12 bases between the germline ends. The CDR3 here is CASSQIQGYSNQPQHF. The CDR3 nucleotides are TGTGCCAGCAGCCAGATCCAGGGATATAGCAATCAGCCCCAGCATTTT.

This clonotype was seen a handful of times. The rearrangement links TRBV11-2 to TRBJ1-2, with TRBD1 matching 9 bases. The junction had 3 bases not matched to a gene; V was cut back by 1 base and J by 6 bases. CDR1 is SGHAT, CDR2 FQNNGV, per germline. CDR3 length equals 14 residues. The CDR3 nucleotides read TGTGCCAGCAGCTTAGGGGACAGGGATGATGGCTACACCTTC. This gives the protein CASSLGDRDDGYTF.

In this sample, this clonotype turned up a few times. The CDR3 DNA sequence: TGTGCCATCAGTGAGGGAAGCGGGAGTGGTGTGATTGCCGACGAGCAGTACTTC. It specifies CAISEGSGSGVIADEQYF. The chain has TRBV10-3 and TRBJ2-7, with TRBD2 matching 8 bases. The V gene end was trimmed by 2 bases and the J gene end by 5 bases; junction bases not matched to a gene: 17. Germline CDR1 reads ENHRY; CDR2 reads SYGVKD. This CDR3 is 18 amino acids long.

This clonotype was detected many times. V usage is TRBV7-9 and J usage is TRBJ2-5, with 10 bases aligning to TRBD2. CDR1 and CDR2 (germline): SEHNR, FQNEAQ (reference sequence). This CDR3 region has 18 residues. Trimming at V came to 3 bases and at J to 0 bases, leaving 10 bases not matched to a gene. This CDR3 reads CASSFKGLANVNQETQYF. The CDR3, as DNA: TGTGCCAGCAGCTTTAAGGGACTAGCGAATGTAAACCAAGAGACCCAGTACTTC.

This clonotype has a count of ten or more. V gene TRBV28 combines with J gene TRBJ1-1; the D is unclear. Per the germline V gene, CDR1 is MDHEN and CDR2 is SYDVKM. The V end lost 5 bases, the J end lost 7 bases, and 23 bases lay between the germline ends. The CDR3 totals 16 residues. The CDR3 here is CASSLRPRTGPVEAFF. The CDR3 DNA reads TGTGCCAGCAGTCTTCGGCCCCGGACCGGACCCGTTGAAGCTTTCTTT.

V usage is TRBV12-5 and J usage is TRBJ2-5; no firm D call. V lost 1 base, J lost 2 bases, and 8 bases lay in between. CDR1 LGHNT and CDR2 FRNRAP come from the germline V gene. This CDR3 spans 14 amino acids. In DNA form, the CDR3 reads TGTGCTAGTGGTTTGGAAAGGCTTCAAGAGACCCAGTACTTC. This encodes CASGLERLQETQYF.

Many counts were recorded for this clonotype. The genes are TRBV29-1 and TRBJ2-3, with 7 nucleotides matching TRBD2. V lost 6 bases, J lost 0 bases, and 9 bases stayed unmatched. The germline V gene has CDR1 SQVTM and CDR2 ANQGSEA. This CDR3 spans 15 amino acids. In nucleotides, the CDR3 is TGCAGCGTCGACGGGACTACCGCTAGCACAGATACGCAGTATTTT. It yields the protein CSVDGTTASTDTQYF.

This clonotype turned up a few times. The chain carries TRBV9 and TRBJ2-1; TRBD2 agrees at 9 bases. Losses at the gene ends were 5 bases for V and 5 bases for J; bases not matched to a gene: 20. The CDR3 extends over 19 amino acids. CDR1 is SGDLS, CDR2 YYNGEE, per germline. The CDR3 protein is CASSPGRGVSGSTDNEQFF. The CDR3 coding sequence is TGTGCCAGCAGTCCTGGGAGGGGGGTTAGCGGGAGTACAGACAATGAGCAGTTCTTC.

This clonotype was counted ten times or more. This chain connects TRBV4-1 to TRBJ2-1; 8 bases line up with TRBD1. The CDR3 consists of 16 residues. J gave up 3 bases and V 4 bases, and 8 bases lay outside the gene matches. Per the germline V gene, CDR1 is MGHRA and CDR2 is YSYEKL. The CDR3 sequence is CASSRVGRGLYNEQFF. In nucleotides, the CDR3 is TGCGCCAGCAGCCGAGTGGGCAGGGGGCTCTACAATGAGCAGTTCTTC.